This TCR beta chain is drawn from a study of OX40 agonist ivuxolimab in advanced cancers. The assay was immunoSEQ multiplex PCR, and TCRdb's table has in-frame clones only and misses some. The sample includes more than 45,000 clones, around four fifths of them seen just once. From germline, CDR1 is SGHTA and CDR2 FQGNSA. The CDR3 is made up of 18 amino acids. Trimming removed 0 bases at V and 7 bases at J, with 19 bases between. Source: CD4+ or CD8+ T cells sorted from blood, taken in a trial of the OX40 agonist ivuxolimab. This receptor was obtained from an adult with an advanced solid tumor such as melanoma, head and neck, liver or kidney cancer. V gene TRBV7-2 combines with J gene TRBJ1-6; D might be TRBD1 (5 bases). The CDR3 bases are TGTGCCAGCAGCTTAGCGCCGTATCGCAGGGAAGGAAATTCACCCCTCCACTTT. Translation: CASSLAPYRREGNSPLHF.